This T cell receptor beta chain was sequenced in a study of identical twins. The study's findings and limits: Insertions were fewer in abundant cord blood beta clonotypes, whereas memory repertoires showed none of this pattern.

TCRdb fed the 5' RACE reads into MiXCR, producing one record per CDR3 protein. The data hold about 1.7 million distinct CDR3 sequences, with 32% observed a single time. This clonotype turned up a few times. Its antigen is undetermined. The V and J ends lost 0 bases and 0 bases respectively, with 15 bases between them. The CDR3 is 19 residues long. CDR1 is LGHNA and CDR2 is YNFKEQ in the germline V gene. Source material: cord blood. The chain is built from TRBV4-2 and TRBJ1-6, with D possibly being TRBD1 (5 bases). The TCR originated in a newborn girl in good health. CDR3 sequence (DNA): TGTGCCAGCAGCCAAGATCGGGGGGGTGGGAGCTCCTATAATTCACCCCTCCACTTT. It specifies CASSQDRGGGSSYNSPLHF.